A selection of T cell receptor beta chains follows, all from one sample in a study of T cells after yellow fever vaccination. MiXCR, run by TCRdb on the 5' RACE reads, gives a single entry per CDR3 protein. The sample shows under 250,000 distinct CDR3 sequences, 3.2% of them seen only once. The sequencing here drew on CD4+ T cells sorted from PBMCs, taken 10 days after the yellow fever booster vaccination. These receptors all stem from a young man who received the YFV17D yellow fever vaccine. The CDR3 runs from the conserved cysteine through the conserved F or W.

TRBJ2-3 TRBV20-1 CSAPPGTGPDTQYF
TRBJ2-3 TRBV7-2 CASSSPGLKDTQYF
TRBJ2-2 TRBV7-2 CASSPRRGGANTGELFF
TRBJ1-3 TRBV28 CASSSPQGTGNTIYF
TRBJ1-1 TRBV20-1 CSATPGARNTEAFF
TRBJ2-7 TRBV12-3/TRBV12-4 CASSFQGPDPYEQYF
TRBJ2-2 TRBV28 CAASPGSNTGELFF
TRBJ2-1 TRBV7-2 CASSRDTTGNEQFF
TRBJ2-3 TRBV24-1 CATSETEQADTQYF
TRBJ2-2 TRBV30 CAWAPLSTGELFF
TRBJ1-1 TRBV9 CASSVGDAGYTEAFF
TRBJ2-1 TRBV4-3 CASSQVLGAEQFF
TRBJ2-1 TRBV25-1 CASSDNRYEQFF
TRBJ2-2 TRBV6-5 CASRQTATGELFF
TRBJ1-1 TRBV7-2 CASSYRTGWATEAFF
TRBJ2-1 TRBV5-4 CATEQGARNNEQFF
TRBJ1-6 TRBV20-1 CSARDHWRGLWNSPLHF
TRBJ1-1 TRBV10-3 CAISAFGGNTEAFF
TRBJ1-5 TRBV27 CASSFREGNQPQHF
TRBJ1-2 TRBV6-1 CASSNTGGRPSYGYTF
TRBJ1-1 TRBV15 CATSRDRGAFF
TRBJ1-3 TRBV7-8 CASSYVFSGNTIYF
TRBJ2-2 TRBV19 CASSTLPQGAAGELFF
TRBJ2-7 TRBV7-3 CASSQGGVRGSYEQYF
TRBJ2-7 TRBV3-1 CASSQDPSGGTYEQYF
TRBJ1-6 TRBV7-8 CASSLNSGQAGRSPLHF
TRBJ1-1 TRBV7-6 CASSRTEMNTEAFF
TRBJ2-5 TRBV6-1 CASSEAPRLAGVGETQYF
TRBJ1-1 TRBV5-1 CASSLDGANTEAFF
TRBJ1-5 TRBV5-6 CASSQWDREHYQPQHF
TRBJ2-2 TRBV4-2 CASSQGGQALGGELFF
TRBJ1-3 TRBV6-5 CASSQVLSGNTIYF
TRBJ2-2 TRBV28 CASSFITGENTGELFF
TRBJ2-1 TRBV20-1 CSAPEAGGSYNEQFF
TRBJ2-5 TRBV5-1 CASSFTAYQETQYF
TRBJ1-1 TRBV7-9 CASSLSMGAENTEAFF
TRBJ1-2 TRBV4-3 CASSPQGGESHYGYTF
TRBJ1-4 TRBV12-3/TRBV12-4 CASSLRATNEKLFF
TRBJ2-5 TRBV27 CASSHRRAGPPETQYF